The next 3 T cell receptor beta chains were all read from a single sample in a study of post-analysis software for immune sequencing data. General observations from the study: Elevated frequency relative to controls characterized roughly five TRBV segments in patients, TRBV5-6, TRBV5-1 and TRBV20-1 among them.

These receptors have no identified antigens. Unique molecular identifiers were present in the TCR beta cDNA libraries. Each CDR3 protein is one row after TCRdb ran MiXCR on the PCR reads. The sample has approximately 730,000 distinct CDR3 sequences, just under 30% seen once. Material: blood. These receptors all come from a girl aged 10 to 17 with multiple sclerosis.

The table lists this clonotype with a few counts. The chain carries TRBV27 and TRBJ2-6; no reliable D call. V was cut by 4 bases and J by 1 base, with 8 bases left in between. The CDR3 is 15 residues long. The germline gives CDR1 MNHEY, CDR2 SMNVEV (reference sequence). CDR3 protein: CASSSQSSGANVLTF. The CDR3 DNA reads as TGTGCCAGCAGTTCCCAAAGTTCTGGGGCCAACGTCCTGACTTTC.

V is TRBV20-1 and J is TRBJ1-5, with D possibly TRBD1 on 6 matching bases. CDR3 length equals 13 residues. CDR1 and CDR2 from the germline V gene are DFQATT and SNEGSKA (reference sequence). Trimming removed 2 bases from V and 7 bases from J, with 12 bases in between. This chain's CDR3 is CSARRRGGQPQHF. CDR3 sequence (DNA): TGCAGTGCTAGACGCAGGGGTGGACAGCCCCAGCATTTT.

In this sample, this clonotype turned up a few times. The chain combines TRBV27 with TRBJ2-5; D gene uncertain. Germline V gene data show CDR1 as MNHEY and CDR2 as SMNVEV (reference sequence). CDR3 length: 15 amino acids. V gave up 2 bases and J gave up 6 bases, with 16 bases separating them. DNA of the CDR3: TGTGCCAGCAGTTTAGTCTCCCAGCGTGGGAAGACCCAGTACTTC. As protein: CASSLVSQRGKTQYF.